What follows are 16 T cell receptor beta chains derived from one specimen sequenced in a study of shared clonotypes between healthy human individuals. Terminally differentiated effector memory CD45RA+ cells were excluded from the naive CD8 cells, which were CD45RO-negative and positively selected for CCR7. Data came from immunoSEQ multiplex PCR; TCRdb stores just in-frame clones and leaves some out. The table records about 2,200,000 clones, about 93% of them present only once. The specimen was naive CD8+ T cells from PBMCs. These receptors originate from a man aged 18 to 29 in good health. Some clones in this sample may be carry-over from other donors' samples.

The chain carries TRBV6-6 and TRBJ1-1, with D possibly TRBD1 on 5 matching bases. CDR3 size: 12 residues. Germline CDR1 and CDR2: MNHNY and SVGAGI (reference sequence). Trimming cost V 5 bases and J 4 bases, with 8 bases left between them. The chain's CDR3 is CASSAGGTEAFF. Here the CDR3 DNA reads TGTGCCAGCAGTGCCGGGGGCACTGAAGCTTTCTTT.

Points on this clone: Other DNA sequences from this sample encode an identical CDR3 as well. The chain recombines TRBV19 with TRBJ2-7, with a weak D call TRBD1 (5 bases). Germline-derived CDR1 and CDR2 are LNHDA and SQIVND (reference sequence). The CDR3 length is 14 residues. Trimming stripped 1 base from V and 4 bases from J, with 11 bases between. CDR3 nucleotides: TGTGCCAGTAGTATAGTTGGGGCGTCGTACGAGCAGTACTTC. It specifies CASSIVGASYEQYF.

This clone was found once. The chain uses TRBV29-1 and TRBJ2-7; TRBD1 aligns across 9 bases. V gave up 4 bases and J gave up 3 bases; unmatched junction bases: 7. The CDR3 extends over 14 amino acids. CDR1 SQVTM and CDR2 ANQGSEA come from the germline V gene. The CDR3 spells CSVGGRDRVYEQYF. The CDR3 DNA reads TGCAGCGTTGGGGGCCGGGACAGGGTCTACGAGCAGTACTTC.

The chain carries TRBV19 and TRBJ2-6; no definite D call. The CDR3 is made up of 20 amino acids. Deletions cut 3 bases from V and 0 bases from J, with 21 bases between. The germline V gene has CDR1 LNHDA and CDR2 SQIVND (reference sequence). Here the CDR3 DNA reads TGTGCCAGTAGTATTGGTGGCGCTTCGACCGACCCCTCTGGGGCCAACGTCCTGACTTTC. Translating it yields CASSIGGASTDPSGANVLTF.

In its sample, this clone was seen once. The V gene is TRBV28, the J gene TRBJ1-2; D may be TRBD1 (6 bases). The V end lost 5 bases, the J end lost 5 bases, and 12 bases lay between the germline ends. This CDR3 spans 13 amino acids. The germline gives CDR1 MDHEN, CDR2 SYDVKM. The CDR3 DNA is TGTGCCAGCAGTCCCGGGACACAGTATGGCTACACCTTC. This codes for CASSPGTQYGYTF.

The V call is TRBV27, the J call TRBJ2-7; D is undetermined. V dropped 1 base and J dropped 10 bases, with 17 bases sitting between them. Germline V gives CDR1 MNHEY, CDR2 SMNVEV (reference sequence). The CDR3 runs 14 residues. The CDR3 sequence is CASSLYGDGVEQYF. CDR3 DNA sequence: TGTGCCAGCAGTTTATATGGCGATGGGGTCGAACAGTACTTC.

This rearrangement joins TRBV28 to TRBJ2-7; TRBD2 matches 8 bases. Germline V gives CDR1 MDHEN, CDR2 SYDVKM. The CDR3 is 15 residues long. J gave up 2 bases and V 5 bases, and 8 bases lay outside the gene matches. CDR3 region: CASSLIAGRTYEQYF. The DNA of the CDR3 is TGTGCCAGCAGTCTCATAGCGGGGAGGACCTACGAGCAGTACTTC.

CDR3 loop: CASSAGGSGANVLTF. CDR3 sequence (DNA): TGTGCCAGCAGCGCAGGGGGCTCTGGGGCCAACGTCCTGACTTTC. J is TRBJ2-6 and V is TRBV11-2; 7 positions match TRBD1. CDR3 length equals 15 residues. Per the germline V gene, CDR1 is SGHAT and CDR2 is FQNNGV. J lost 0 bases, V lost 5 bases, and 1 base had no gene match.

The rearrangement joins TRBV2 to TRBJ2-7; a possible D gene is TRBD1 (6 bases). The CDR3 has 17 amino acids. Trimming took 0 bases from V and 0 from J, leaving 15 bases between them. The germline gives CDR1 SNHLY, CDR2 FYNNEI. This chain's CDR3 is CASSEAHRVLSSYEQYF. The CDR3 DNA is TGTGCCAGCAGTGAAGCCCACAGGGTATTAAGCTCCTACGAGCAGTACTTC.

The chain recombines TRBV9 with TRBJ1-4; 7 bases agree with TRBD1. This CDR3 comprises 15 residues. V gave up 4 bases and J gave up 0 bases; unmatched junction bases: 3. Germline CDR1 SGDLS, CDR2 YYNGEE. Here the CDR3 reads CASSLGQATNEKLFF. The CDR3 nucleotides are TGTGCCAGCAGCCTAGGACAGGCAACTAATGAAAAACTGTTTTTT.

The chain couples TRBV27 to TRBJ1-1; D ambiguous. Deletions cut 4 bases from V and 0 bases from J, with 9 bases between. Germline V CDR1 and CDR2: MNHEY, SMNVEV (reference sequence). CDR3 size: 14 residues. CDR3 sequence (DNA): TGTGCCAGCAGTTCCCCGGGCATGAACACTGAAGCTTTCTTT. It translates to CASSSPGMNTEAFF.

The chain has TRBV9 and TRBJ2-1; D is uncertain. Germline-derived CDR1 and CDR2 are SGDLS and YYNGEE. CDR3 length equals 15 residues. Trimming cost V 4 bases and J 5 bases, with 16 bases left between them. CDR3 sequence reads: CASSNTNGENNEQFF. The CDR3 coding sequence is TGTGCCAGCAGCAACACAAACGGAGAGAACAATGAGCAGTTCTTC.

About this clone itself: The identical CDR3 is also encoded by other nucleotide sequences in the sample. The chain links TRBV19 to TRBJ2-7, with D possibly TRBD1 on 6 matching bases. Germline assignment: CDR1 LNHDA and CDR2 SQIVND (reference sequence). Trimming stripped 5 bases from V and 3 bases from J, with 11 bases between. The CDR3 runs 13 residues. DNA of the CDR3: TGTGCCAGTAGTCCCAGGGGCTTCTACGAGCAGTACTTC. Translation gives CASSPRGFYEQYF. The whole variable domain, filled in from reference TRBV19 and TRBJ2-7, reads DGGITQSPKYLFRKEGQNVTLSCEQNLNHDAMYWYRQDPGQGLRLIYYSQIVNDFQKGDIAEGYSVSREKKESFPLTVTSAQKNPTAFYLCASSPRGFYEQYFGPGTRLTVT.

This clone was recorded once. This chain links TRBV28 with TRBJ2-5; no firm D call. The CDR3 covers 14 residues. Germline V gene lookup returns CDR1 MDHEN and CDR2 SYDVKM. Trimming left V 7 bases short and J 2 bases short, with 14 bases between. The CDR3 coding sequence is TGTGCCAGCAAGGATTTCAGAATACAAGAGACCCAGTACTTC. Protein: CASKDFRIQETQYF.

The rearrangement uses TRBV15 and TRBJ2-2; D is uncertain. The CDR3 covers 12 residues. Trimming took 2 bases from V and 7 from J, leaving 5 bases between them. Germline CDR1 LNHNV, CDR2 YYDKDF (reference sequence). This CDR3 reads CATSRWGGELFF. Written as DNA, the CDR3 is TGTGCCACCAGCAGATGGGGCGGGGAGCTGTTTTTT.

CDR3 region: CASSLSWREIPYEQYF. The CDR3 DNA follows: TGTGCCAGCAGTTTATCTTGGCGGGAGATCCCCTACGAGCAGTACTTC. J is TRBJ2-7 and V is TRBV27; 7 nucleotides match TRBD2. The CDR3 covers 16 residues. V trimming: 0 bases; J trimming: 2 bases; junction bases outside the gene matches: 7. Germline V gene lookup returns CDR1 MNHEY and CDR2 SMNVEV (reference sequence).